Listed here is a single T cell receptor beta chain. A much larger clone lies a single base off, so this may be a read error. Germline-derived CDR1 and CDR2 are SGHAT and FQNNGV. The CDR3 consists of 14 residues. Making TCR beta cDNA involved 400 to 600 ng total RNA and a constant-region primer. Three rounds of nested multiplex PCR with slightly modified ARM-PCR produced TCR beta libraries. The opening two PCR rounds, about 10 cycles each, paired TRBV1-TRBV30 forward primers with a C-beta reverse primer. TCRdb passed the multiplex PCR reads through MiXCR, listing each CDR3 protein once. The repertoire consists of fewer than 350,000 distinct CDR3 sequences, with 65% occurring once and the leading ten covering roughly 9%. Blood RNA came from unsorted whole blood; germline DNA was also extracted. This sample was taken from a study of tumor-infiltrating lymphocytes in primary liver carcinoma.

The receptor was derived from a man aged 35 to 55 with primary liver carcinoma and hepatitis B virus infection. The sequenced sample was peripheral blood. The gene calls are TRBV11-2 and TRBJ1-5; D is undetermined. The CDR3 DNA reads TGTGCCAGCAGCTTGGGAAATAGCAATAAGCCCCAGCATTTT. Its translation is CASSLGNSNKPQHF.